Below are 20 T cell receptor beta chains sequenced from a single sample in a study of response to subunit inactivated influenza vaccine. TCRdb analysed the RT-PCR reads with MiXCR anew, one entry per CDR3 protein. Of a few hundred thousand distinct CDR3 sequences in the sample, about 10% are singletons; the top ten hold over 9.5%. This sample comprised PBMCs from blood, obtained roughly 6 weeks after vaccination. These receptors came from a middle-aged man who received an inactivated influenza vaccine.

To note about this clonotype: No conserved phenylalanine or tryptophan ends this CDR3, so it is likely a read error. The V and J genes are TRBV25-1 and TRBJ2-3; 11 bases agree with TRBD2. The V gene end was trimmed by 4 bases and the J gene end by 4 bases; junction bases not matched to a gene: 10. Germline V gene sequence: CDR1 MGHDK, CDR2 SYGVNS. The CDR3 is made up of 17 amino acids. CDR3 sequence reads: CASSVLAGESGPDTQYS. In DNA, the CDR3 is TGTGCCAGCAGTGTACTAGCGGGGGAGAGTGGGCCAGATACGCAGTATTCT.

This clonotype was found many times. The chain uses TRBV7-9 and TRBJ1-6, with 8 bases matching TRBD1. This CDR3 comprises 16 residues. The germline V gene has CDR1 SEHNR and CDR2 FQNEAQ (reference sequence). V trimming: 3 bases; J trimming: 7 bases; junction bases outside the gene matches: 8. Here the CDR3 DNA reads TGTGCCAGCAGCTTTGGCGGACAGGGAATCAATTCACCCCTCCACTTT. Protein product: CASSFGGQGINSPLHF.

Many counts were recorded for this clonotype. The rearrangement joins TRBV11-2 to TRBJ2-7; 10 nucleotides agree with TRBD1. Per germline, CDR1 SGHAT and CDR2 FQNNGV. With V trimmed by 5 bases and J by 2 bases, 12 bases remained unmatched. The CDR3 sequence is 17 residues long. In DNA, the CDR3 is TGTGCCAGCAGCCCCATCTACATTGGGACAGGGGCCTACGAGCAGTACTTC. It yields the protein CASSPIYIGTGAYEQYF.

Only a few counts were recorded for this clonotype. CDR3 coding DNA: TGTGCCACCACCAAGACAGGCTCCTACGAGCAGTACTTC. Translation gives CATTKTGSYEQYF. The gene calls are TRBV15 and TRBJ2-7; a weak D match, TRBD1 (6 bases). The CDR3 contains 13 residues. The germline CDR1 and CDR2 sequences are LNHNV and YYDKDF (reference sequence). V lost 7 bases and J 0 bases, leaving 10 bases between the germline ends.

The rearrangement joins TRBV30 to TRBJ2-1; 13 bases map to TRBD2. The CDR3 covers 16 residues. V dropped 2 bases and J dropped 8; count of bases not matched to a gene: 9. Per germline, CDR1 GTSNPN and CDR2 SVGIG (reference sequence). The CDR3 loop reads CAWSQGGLAGKDEQFF. The CDR3 coding sequence is TGTGCCTGGAGTCAGGGGGGACTAGCGGGAAAGGATGAGCAGTTCTTC.

This clonotype showed up just a few times. The chain employs TRBV6-2 or TRBV6-3 and TRBJ2-3, with a possible D match to TRBD2 (6 bases). CDR1 is MNHEY, CDR2 SVGEGT, per germline. This CDR3 comprises 14 residues. V was trimmed by 6 bases and J by 2 bases, leaving 12 bases between them. The CDR3 nucleotides read TGTGCCAGCAGGAATGGGGGGAACACAGATACGCAGTATTTT. It encodes CASRNGGNTDTQYF.

This clonotype turned up a few times. The chain is built from TRBV20-1 and TRBJ2-5, with D possibly being TRBD1 (5 bases). The germline V gene encodes CDR1 DFQATT and CDR2 SNEGSKA (reference sequence). Trimming took off 3 bases at V and 5 bases at J, with 19 bases between the two ends. This CDR3 region has 15 residues. CDR3 nucleotides: TGCAGTGCTAGTCCCGTGTCAGGGTCCGGGGAGACCCAGTACTTC. Translated: CSASPVSGSGETQYF.

The chain recombines TRBV6-5 with TRBJ1-5; unclear D gene. V lost 0 bases and J 5 bases, leaving 5 bases between the germline ends. CDR1 MNHEY and CDR2 SVGAGI come from the germline V gene. The CDR3 is 13 amino acids. The CDR3 loop is CASSYSADQPQHF. CDR3 in DNA: TGTGCCAGCAGTTACTCCGCGGATCAGCCCCAGCATTTT.

The chain employs TRBV5-4 and TRBJ2-7, with D maybe TRBD1 (6 bases). CDR3 length: 14 residues. The germline V gene has CDR1 SGHNT and CDR2 YYREEE (reference sequence). V shed 3 bases and J shed 6 bases, with 16 bases lying between them. CDR3 amino acids: CASSWQGSLGEQYF. CDR3 nucleotide sequence: TGTGCCAGCAGCTGGCAGGGGAGTCTTGGCGAGCAGTACTTC.

The table lists this clonotype with many counts. The V gene is TRBV3-1, the J gene TRBJ2-3; D gene unclear. The CDR3 extends over 14 amino acids. The ends were cut back, 6 bases at V and 1 base at J, with 11 bases in the middle. The germline V gene encodes CDR1 LGHDT and CDR2 YNNKEL (reference sequence). The CDR3 nucleotides read TGTGCCAGCAGTCAGGATATTCGCACAGATACGCAGTATTTT. Translation gives CASSQDIRTDTQYF.

V gene TRBV5-6 combines with J gene TRBJ2-5; the match to TRBD1 covers 10 bases. The CDR3 covers 15 residues. Germline CDR1 is SGHDT and CDR2 is YYEEEE. The trim removed 4 bases at V and 5 bases at J, leaving 8 bases unmatched. In nucleotides, the CDR3 is TGTGCCAGCAGCATAGACAGGGGGCAGGGGGAGACCCAGTACTTC. Translating gives CASSIDRGQGETQYF.

This clonotype was seen only a few times. This chain connects TRBV7-2 to TRBJ2-7; 7 nucleotides line up with TRBD2. The V and J ends lost 0 bases and 6 bases, in that order; junction bases with no gene match: 8. Looked up from germline, CDR1 is SGHTA and CDR2 is FQGNSA. The CDR3 consists of 15 residues. CDR3 nucleotides: TGTGCCAGCAGCTTAGCGGCGGGAGACATTTCCGAGCAGTACTTC. Protein sequence: CASSLAAGDISEQYF. The full variable domain, completed using reference TRBV7-2 and TRBJ2-7, is GAGVSQSPSNKVTEKGKDVELRCDPISGHTALYWYRQSLGQGLEFLIYFQGNSAPDKSGLPSDRFSAERTGGSVSTLTIQRTQQEDSAVYLCASSLAAGDISEQYFGPGTRLTVT.

This chain links TRBV12-3 or TRBV12-4 with TRBJ2-3; TRBD2 matches 9 bases. Germline trimming cut 3 bases from V and 2 bases from J; bases unmatched to any gene: 12. The CDR3 contains 18 residues. As DNA, the CDR3 is TGTGCCAGCAGTTTGGGACTAGCAATTTTTCAACTCACAGATACGCAGTATTTT. Translating gives CASSLGLAIFQLTDTQYF.

This clonotype was seen at least ten times. The rearrangement joins TRBV12-3 or TRBV12-4 to TRBJ2-4; D is unresolved. The germline V and J ends were trimmed by 5 bases and 11 bases, with 13 bases remaining between them. The CDR3 consists of 12 residues. CDR3 DNA: TGTGCCAGCAGTGCCGGCAGGCCCCTTCAGTACTTC. Translating gives CASSAGRPLQYF.

This chain joins TRBV7-9 and TRBJ1-1; unclear D gene. CDR1 and CDR2 from the germline V gene are SEHNR and FQNEAQ (reference sequence). Trimming shortened V by 5 bases and J by 4 bases, and 11 bases separated the two germline ends. The CDR3 sequence is 13 residues long. In DNA, the CDR3 is TGTGCCAGCAGCGATCAGGTGGGCACTGAAGCTTTCTTT. Translated, it gives CASSDQVGTEAFF.

The chain links TRBV10-3 to TRBJ2-3; 9 bases line up with TRBD2. V gave up 5 bases and J gave up 6 bases; unmatched junction bases: 9. CDR1 and CDR2 from the germline V gene are ENHRY and SYGVKD. This CDR3 comprises 15 residues. The CDR3 DNA is TGTGCCATCAGTTCGACTAGCGGTTCTGTGGATACGCAGTATTTT. Its translation is CAISSTSGSVDTQYF.

The genes are TRBV16 and TRBJ2-7, with D uncertain. Germline V lookup: CDR1 KGHSY, CDR2 FQNENV. The CDR3 length is 13 residues. V shed 3 bases and J shed 4 bases, with 10 bases lying between them. The CDR3 nucleotides read TGTGCCAGCAGCCACCGGACCCGGTACGAGCAGTACTTC. It translates to CASSHRTRYEQYF.

V and J are TRBV20-1 and TRBJ2-5; D perhaps matches TRBD2 (6 bases). Germline CDR1 reads DFQATT; CDR2 reads SNEGSKA (reference sequence). V was cut by 0 bases and J by 5 bases, with 10 bases left in between. This CDR3 is 13 amino acids long. Here the CDR3 reads CSAREGLGETQYF. As DNA, the CDR3 is TGCAGTGCTAGAGAGGGACTGGGGGAGACCCAGTACTTC.

This clonotype was detected a few times. For the CDR3, the DNA is TGTGCCAGCAGCTCCCGAATAGGGGCGAACTACGAGCAGTACTTC. Amino acids: CASSSRIGANYEQYF. The chain carries TRBV11-1 and TRBJ2-7; D may be TRBD1 (5 bases). There are 15 residues in the CDR3. With 4 bases removed from V and 3 bases from J, the gap between germline ends came to 16 bases. Germline lookup yields CDR1 SGHAT and CDR2 FQDESV (reference sequence).

This clonotype was counted a few times. The CDR3 DNA reads as TGTGCCAGCTCACCACTCTCACCCACAGATACGCAGTATTTT. It is translated as CASSPLSPTDTQYF. The chain joins TRBV18 to TRBJ2-3; no reliable D call. The CDR3 extends over 14 amino acids. Trimming cost V 1 base and J 2 bases, with 7 bases left between them. CDR1 is KGHSH, CDR2 LQKENI, per germline. The full variable domain, in which reference TRBV18 and TRBJ2-3 provide the parts outside the CDR3, is NAGVMQNPRHLVRRRGQEARLRCSPMKGHSHVYWYRQLPEEGLKFMVYLQKENIIDESGMPKERFSAEFPKEGPSILRIQQVVRGDSAAYFCASSPLSPTDTQYFGPGTRLTVL.